Following are 28 T cell receptor beta chains from one sample sequenced in a study of blood T cell repertoires in COVID-19. TCRdb's table, derived via immunoSEQ multiplex PCR, lists solely in-frame clones and lacks some. This table has a few hundred thousand clones, under 90% appearing once. The sample consisted of peripheral blood. These receptors were collected from a woman aged 25 to 39 with COVID-19, enrolled during active disease.

The V gene is TRBV2, the J gene TRBJ1-1; no clear D gene. Germline assignment: CDR1 SNHLY and CDR2 FYNNEI. V lost 2 bases, J lost 6 bases, and 19 bases lay in between. There are 16 residues in the CDR3. CDR3 in DNA: TGTGCCAGCAGTGAATTTAGGCCTGGCGGGTCGCCTGAAGCTTTCTTT. Its protein is CASSEFRPGGSPEAFF.

The J gene is TRBJ2-2, the V gene TRBV30; TRBD1 aligns across 8 bases. The length of the CDR3 is 14 residues. Germline CDR1 GTSNPN, CDR2 SVGIG (reference sequence). V lost 4 bases, J lost 0 bases, and 1 base stayed unmatched. The CDR3 reads CAWMGQANTGELFF. The CDR3 DNA reads TGTGCCTGGATGGGACAGGCGAACACCGGGGAGCTGTTTTTT.

The chain combines TRBV27 with TRBJ2-3; maybe TRBD2 (5 bases). The CDR3 totals 14 residues. The germline CDR1 and CDR2 sequences are MNHEY and SMNVEV (reference sequence). V was clipped by 6 bases and J by 4 bases, with 14 bases between them. DNA for the CDR3: TGTGCCAGCAGGCGGAGGTCTGAAGCAGATACGCAGTATTTT. Amino acids: CASRRRSEADTQYF.

In the case of this clone: The sample contains more than one DNA sequence encoding this CDR3. V usage is TRBV2 and J usage is TRBJ2-5, with 11 bases matching TRBD2. The CDR3 extends over 15 amino acids. CDR1 SNHLY and CDR2 FYNNEI come from the germline V gene. V lost 3 bases and J lost 2; bases outside the gene matches: 2. CDR3 amino acids: CASSEGTSGQETQYF. The CDR3 bases are TGTGCCAGCAGTGAGGGGACTAGCGGACAAGAGACCCAGTACTTC.

Points on this clone: Other nucleotide sequences in the sample specify the same CDR3. The chain couples TRBV19 to TRBJ1-1, with D maybe TRBD1 (5 bases). V was pared by 7 bases and J by 4 bases, with 7 bases between. CDR1 and CDR2 (germline): LNHDA, SQIVND (reference sequence). This CDR3 spans 11 amino acids. CDR3 amino acids: CASNGGTEAFF. The CDR3 region has the DNA TGTGCCAGTAACGGGGGCACTGAAGCTTTCTTT.

V gene TRBV5-4 combines with J gene TRBJ2-1; tentatively, D is TRBD2 (5 bases). CDR3 size: 18 residues. V was shortened by 1 base and J by 5 bases, with 22 bases between the two germline ends. Germline-derived CDR1 and CDR2 are SGHNT and YYREEE (reference sequence). This CDR3 is CASSLKGFVAGENNEQFF. In DNA, the CDR3 is TGTGCCAGCAGCTTGAAGGGTTTTGTGGCGGGCGAAAACAATGAGCAGTTCTTC.

V and J are TRBV2 and TRBJ1-5, with D unclear. Germline V gives CDR1 SNHLY, CDR2 FYNNEI. Between the trimmed V and J ends, which lost 3 bases and 0 bases, there was a span of 18 bases. The CDR3 is 18 residues long. CDR3 in amino acids: CASSEVEGESLSNQPQHF. The CDR3, as DNA: TGTGCCAGCAGTGAGGTTGAGGGCGAAAGTCTTAGCAATCAGCCCCAGCATTTT.

The chain uses TRBV2 and TRBJ1-2; D unresolved. V gave up 6 bases and J gave up 5 bases, with 10 bases separating them. CDR3 length: 12 amino acids. Germline lookup yields CDR1 SNHLY and CDR2 FYNNEI. CDR3 region: CASSHRVYGYTF. The CDR3 nucleotides are TGTGCCAGCAGCCACCGAGTTTATGGCTACACCTTC.

Written as DNA, the CDR3 is TGTGCCAGCAGTTCTCCCCTGCGGGAGCGGTGGAATGAGCAGTTCTTC. Its translation is CASSSPLRERWNEQFF. The chain carries TRBV27 and TRBJ2-1, with 7 bases fitting TRBD2. Germline V gives CDR1 MNHEY, CDR2 SMNVEV (reference sequence). This CDR3 comprises 16 residues. After removal of 4 bases from V and 7 bases from J, the junction contained 13 bases not matched to a gene.

J is TRBJ1-3 and V is TRBV12-5; TRBD1 agrees at 9 bases. The germline gives CDR1 LGHNT, CDR2 FRNRAP. The CDR3 length is 20 residues. The V gene end was trimmed by 3 bases and the J gene end by 0 bases; junction bases not matched to a gene: 15. The CDR3 sequence: CASGFAGTGLIRGSGNTIYF. The CDR3 bases are TGTGCTAGTGGTTTCGCCGGGACAGGGCTGATAAGAGGCTCTGGAAACACCATATATTTT.

CDR3: CASSISRDTREKLFF. CDR3 DNA: TGTGCCAGTAGTATTTCCCGGGACACCAGAGAAAAACTGTTTTTT. V gene TRBV19 combines with J gene TRBJ1-4; D is possibly TRBD1 (6 bases). Trimming took off 3 bases at V and 8 bases at J, with 16 bases between the two ends. The germline V gene has CDR1 LNHDA and CDR2 SQIVND (reference sequence). The CDR3 runs 15 residues.

With regard to this clone: This CDR3 is also generated by other DNA sequences in the sample. The chain has TRBV15 and TRBJ1-1; 7 nucleotides line up with TRBD1. With 1 base clipped from V and 6 bases from J, the junction kept 2 bases outside the gene matches. The CDR3 runs to 13 residues. Looked up from germline, CDR1 is LNHNV and CDR2 is YYDKDF (reference sequence). The CDR3 here is CATSRVQGAEAFF. CDR3 nucleotides: TGTGCCACCAGCAGAGTTCAGGGGGCTGAAGCTTTCTTT.

There are a few counts of this clone. Distinct nucleotide sequences in the sample also encode this CDR3. The J gene is TRBJ1-2, the V gene TRBV24-1, with 7 bases identical to TRBD1. The length of the CDR3 is 12 residues. The germline V gene encodes CDR1 KGHDR and CDR2 SFDVKD. After removal of 5 bases from V and 4 bases from J, the junction contained 0 bases not matched to a gene. CDR3 region: CATSGDSYGYTF. The CDR3 coding sequence is TGTGCCACCAGTGGGGACAGCTATGGCTACACCTTC.

The rearrangement joins TRBV6-6 to TRBJ1-3, with D maybe TRBD1 (5 bases). CDR1 MNHNY and CDR2 SVGAGI come from the germline V gene (reference sequence). The CDR3 totals 14 residues. The V and J ends lost 6 bases and 0 bases respectively, with 9 bases between them. Written as DNA, the CDR3 is TGTGCCAGCAGCGACAGCAGCTCTGGAAACACCATATATTTT. Protein sequence: CASSDSSSGNTIYF.

V usage is TRBV19 and J usage is TRBJ2-2; TRBD2 aligns across 9 bases. The CDR3 has 16 amino acids. The germline V gene encodes CDR1 LNHDA and CDR2 SQIVND (reference sequence). The J segment lost 1 base and the V segment lost 7 bases, leaving 7 bases of the junction unmatched. CDR3 nucleotides: TGTGCCAGTACCCCAAGAGCGGGAGGGAACACCGGGGAGCTGTTTTTT. This translates into CASTPRAGGNTGELFF.

The V and J genes are TRBV7-8 and TRBJ1-2, with D unresolved. Germline CDR1 and CDR2: SGHVS and FQNEAQ. The CDR3 contains 14 residues. V was pared by 0 bases and J by 5 bases, with 10 bases between. The CDR3 region has the DNA TGTGCCAGCAGCTTAGCATCGGAGGAGTATGGCTACACCTTC. Protein sequence: CASSLASEEYGYTF.

The rearrangement links TRBV21-1 to TRBJ2-2; the table's D call, TRBD2, has no DNA check behind it. TRBV21-1 is noted as a pseudogene. This CDR3 region has 18 residues. CDR3 sequence (DNA): TGTGCCAGCAGCAAAGCAGGACTAGCGGGAGTAGTTGACGGGGAGCTGTTTTTT. Its protein product is CASSKAGLAGVVDGELFF.

This clone has a single count. The chain employs TRBV27 and TRBJ2-6, with D possibly matching TRBD1 (5 bases). V gave up 6 bases and J gave up 1 base, with 7 bases separating them. CDR1 is MNHEY and CDR2 is SMNVEV in the germline V gene (reference sequence). The CDR3 has 14 residues. The CDR3 coding sequence is TGTGCCAGCAGCCCAGGGTCTGGGGCCAACGTCCTGACTTTC. This encodes CASSPGSGANVLTF.

The chain recombines TRBV28 with TRBJ1-2, with 11 bases lining up with TRBD1. The CDR3 loop spans 16 amino acids. The V gene end was trimmed by 5 bases and the J gene end by 5 bases; junction bases not matched to a gene: 10. Germline loops: CDR1 MDHEN, CDR2 SYDVKM. CDR3 loop: CASSPPWGTGGYGYTF. The CDR3 coding sequence is TGTGCCAGCAGTCCCCCCTGGGGGACAGGGGGGTATGGCTACACCTTC.

The chain is built from TRBV5-6 and TRBJ2-2, with 9 bases identical to TRBD2. Germline assignment: CDR1 SGHDT and CDR2 YYEEEE. The CDR3 sequence is 17 residues long. The ends lost 0 bases at V and 8 bases at J; junction bases unmatched: 11. For the CDR3, the DNA is TGTGCCAGCAGCTTGGGCCATAGCGGGAGAACATTGGGGGAGCTGTTTTTT. It is translated as CASSLGHSGRTLGELFF.

Regarding this clone: Other nucleotide sequences from this sample produce the same CDR3. The CDR3 protein is CASSIDSSGANVLTF. In DNA, the CDR3 is TGTGCCAGTAGTATAGACAGCTCTGGGGCCAACGTCCTGACTTTC. This chain joins TRBV19 and TRBJ2-6; D not resolved. Trimming left V 0 bases short and J 0 bases short, with 3 bases between. The CDR3 sequence is 15 residues long. Per germline, CDR1 LNHDA and CDR2 SQIVND (reference sequence).

V is TRBV5-1 and J is TRBJ2-7; TRBD2 is a possible D gene (6 bases). V lost 0 bases and J lost 2, with 15 bases in between. CDR1 is SGHRS, CDR2 YFSETQ, per germline. This CDR3 region has 16 residues. The CDR3 DNA is TGCGCCAGCAGCTTGGAGGGTAGCGGAGGGGCCTACGAGCAGTACTTC. As protein: CASSLEGSGGAYEQYF.

Turning to this clone: The sample holds other DNA sequences that translate to the same CDR3. This rearrangement joins TRBV11-2 to TRBJ1-2, with 9 bases matching TRBD1. From germline, CDR1 is SGHAT and CDR2 FQNNGV. Trimming cost V 5 bases and J 4 bases; bases outside gene matches: 2. CDR3 length: 13 amino acids. The CDR3 DNA reads TGTGCCAGCAGCAAGGGACAGGGCTATGGCTACACCTTC. Its protein product is CASSKGQGYGYTF.

The chain is built from TRBV9 and TRBJ1-2; 7 nucleotides match TRBD1. Germline trimming cut 4 bases from V and 1 base from J; bases unmatched to any gene: 7. Germline CDR1 reads SGDLS; CDR2 reads YYNGEE. This CDR3 comprises 15 residues. The CDR3 region has the DNA TGTGCCAGCAGCTCCTACAGGGGTATTAACTATGGCTACACCTTC. Its translation is CASSSYRGINYGYTF.

The CDR3 region has the DNA TGTGCCAGCAGCTTAGGAAGGAGGGGACCCCCCTCGAAGACCCAGTACTTC. Its protein is CASSLGRRGPPSKTQYF. This chain joins TRBV7-8 and TRBJ2-5; D might be TRBD2 (6 bases). The CDR3 sequence is 17 residues long. Germline V gives CDR1 SGHVS, CDR2 FQNEAQ. The V gene lost 1 base and the J gene lost 6 bases, with 21 bases spanning the gap.

The table lists this clone with a count of one. The J gene is TRBJ2-1, the V gene TRBV19; 7 positions match TRBD2. The CDR3 covers 17 residues. CDR1 LNHDA and CDR2 SQIVND come from the germline V gene (reference sequence). After removal of 8 bases from V and 6 bases from J, the junction contained 19 bases not matched to a gene. The CDR3 DNA reads TGTGCCAGTTCTCCTCTAGCCGTGGGGGAGGGTTTCAATGAGCAGTTCTTC. Its translation: CASSPLAVGEGFNEQFF. The variable domain in full, completed from reference TRBV19 and TRBJ2-1, reads DGGITQSPKYLFRKEGQNVTLSCEQNLNHDAMYWYRQDPGQGLRLIYYSQIVNDFQKGDIAEGYSVSREKKESFPLTVTSAQKNPTAFYLCASSPLAVGEGFNEQFFGPGTRLTVL.

The chain employs TRBV6-5 and TRBJ1-6; D is ambiguous. This CDR3 is 16 amino acids long. V was trimmed by 0 bases and J by 11 bases, leaving 17 bases between them. Per germline, CDR1 MNHEY and CDR2 SVGAGI. The CDR3 nucleotides are TGTGCCAGCAGTTACTCTGAGGTAGAGCGGACTACACCCCTCCACTTT. Encoded protein: CASSYSEVERTTPLHF.

The V gene is TRBV6-1, the J gene TRBJ2-3; TRBD2 matches at 12 bases. This CDR3 is 16 amino acids long. The V gene end was trimmed by 4 bases and the J gene end by 4 bases; junction bases not matched to a gene: 6. CDR1 MNHNS and CDR2 SASEGT come from the germline V gene. As DNA, the CDR3 is TGTGCCAGCAGTGCACGACTAGCGGGAGTGGCAGATACGCAGTATTTT. Its protein is CASSARLAGVADTQYF.